Below, 24 T cell receptor beta chains from the same sample are listed, as sequenced in a study of OX40 agonist ivuxolimab in advanced cancers. Sequencing used immunoSEQ multiplex PCR; TCRdb keeps in-frame clones, though not all of them. This sample carries tens of thousands of clones, approximately 81% of them seen once, and the ten largest clones take more than 3%. Sequencing used CD4+ or CD8+ T cells sorted from blood, obtained in a trial of the OX40 agonist ivuxolimab. All receptors derive from an adult with an advanced solid tumor such as melanoma, head and neck, liver or kidney cancer.

This clone has only one observation. This rearrangement joins TRBV2 to TRBJ2-1, with a weak D call TRBD1 (6 bases). V was clipped by 6 bases and J by 7 bases, with 10 bases between them. The CDR3 totals 12 residues. In germline, CDR1 is SNHLY, CDR2 FYNNEI. CDR3 coding DNA: TGTGCCAGCAGGGGGGCTCGGAATGAGCAGTTCTTC. Translating it yields CASRGARNEQFF.

This clone was seen more than once but under ten times. The chain joins TRBV19 to TRBJ2-5, with 16 bases that match TRBD2. The CDR3 length is 16 residues. The trim removed 6 bases at V and 5 bases at J, leaving 6 bases unmatched. The germline CDR1 and CDR2 sequences are LNHDA and SQIVND (reference sequence). CDR3 bases: TGTGCCAGTAGCGGCGGGACTAGCGGGAGGGGGGAGACCCAGTACTTC. This gives the protein CASSGGTSGRGETQYF.

This sequence joins TRBV20-1 and TRBJ2-7; tentatively, D is TRBD1 (5 bases). This CDR3 is built from 11 residues. The V end lost 2 bases, the J end lost 5 bases, and 7 bases lay between the germline ends. Germline CDR1 is DFQATT and CDR2 is SNEGSKA (reference sequence). CDR3 sequence: CSARWGHEQYF. The DNA of the CDR3 is TGCAGTGCTAGATGGGGCCACGAGCAGTACTTC.

The chain employs TRBV30 and TRBJ2-5; TRBD2 matches at 8 bases. Germline V gene data show CDR1 as GTSNPN and CDR2 as SVGIG (reference sequence). The junction had 8 bases not matched to a gene; V was cut back by 1 base and J by 7 bases. This CDR3 spans 14 amino acids. CDR3 DNA: TGTGCCTGGAGTGCCCGGGGGGGAGACACGACCCAGTACTTC. It is translated as CAWSARGGDTTQYF.

The chain couples TRBV28 to TRBJ2-6; D may be TRBD1 (5 bases). The CDR3 spans 15 residues. The germline V gene encodes CDR1 MDHEN and CDR2 SYDVKM. V lost 7 bases and J lost 2, with 12 bases in between. The CDR3 protein is CASTSGQAGANVLTF. The CDR3, as DNA: TGTGCCAGCACCTCAGGACAAGCTGGGGCCAACGTCCTGACTTTC.

V usage is TRBV7-3 and J usage is TRBJ2-5; possible D gene TRBD2, 5 bases. The CDR3 extends over 15 amino acids. Germline-derived CDR1 and CDR2 are SGHTA and FQGTGA. V lost 5 bases to trimming and J lost 7 bases, with 20 bases between them. The CDR3 nucleotides read TGTGCCAGCAGCGAGACGGACTTCCCCGCAGTGACCCAGTACTTC. Translation: CASSETDFPAVTQYF.

Only one count was recorded for this clone. The rearrangement links TRBV13 to TRBJ2-3; 9 positions match TRBD2. The germline V gene has CDR1 PRHDT and CDR2 FYEKMQ (reference sequence). With 5 bases clipped from V and 0 bases from J, the junction kept 6 bases outside the gene matches. This CDR3 spans 16 amino acids. For the CDR3, the DNA is TGTGCCAGCAGCGGGGCCGGGACTAGCAGCACAGATACGCAGTATTTT. This sequence encodes CASSGAGTSSTDTQYF. Looking up the rest from reference TRBV13 and TRBJ2-3 gives the full variable domain: AAGVIQSPRHLIKEKRETATLKCYPIPRHDTVYWYQQGPGQDPQFLISFYEKMQSDKGSIPDRFSAQQFSDYHSELNMSSLELGDSALYFCASSGAGTSSTDTQYFGPGTRLTVL.

This clone was observed a handful of times. This sequence joins TRBV13 and TRBJ2-6; D is unresolved. Trimming removed 0 bases from V and 4 bases from J, with 4 bases in between. Germline lookup yields CDR1 PRHDT and CDR2 FYEKMQ (reference sequence). The CDR3 has 14 amino acids. The CDR3 region is CASSLGIGANVLTF. The CDR3 coding sequence is TGTGCCAGCAGCTTAGGTATCGGGGCCAACGTCCTGACTTTC.

The chain uses TRBV7-3 and TRBJ2-1; 14 bases match TRBD2. V lost 5 bases to trimming and J lost 10 bases; unmatched junction nucleotides: 7. The CDR3 loop spans 15 amino acids. Germline V gives CDR1 SGHTA, CDR2 FQGTGA. The CDR3 DNA reads as TGTGCCAGCAGCGGCGGACTAGCGGGAGGTCGAGAGCAGTTCTTC. This gives the protein CASSGGLAGGREQFF.

The chain has TRBV6-1 and TRBJ2-7; D gene ambiguous. CDR1 and CDR2 from the germline V gene are MNHNS and SASEGT. The CDR3 has 15 residues. V was shortened by 1 base and J by 5 bases, with 15 bases between the two germline ends. CDR3 region: CASSEVRPPRHEQYF. In nucleotides, the CDR3 is TGTGCCAGCAGTGAAGTACGGCCCCCAAGGCACGAGCAGTACTTC.

The V call is TRBV15, the J call TRBJ1-1; 8 bases line up with TRBD1. The V and J ends lost 5 bases and 5 bases, in that order; junction bases with no gene match: 10. This CDR3 has 15 amino acids. Germline-derived CDR1 and CDR2 are LNHNV and YYDKDF (reference sequence). The CDR3 region is CATSGGQGSETEAFF. CDR3 in DNA: TGTGCCACCAGCGGAGGACAGGGTAGTGAAACTGAAGCTTTCTTT. Full variable domain (rest looked up from reference TRBV15 and TRBJ1-1): DAMVIQNPRYQVTQFGKPVTLSCSQTLNHNVMYWYQQKSSQAPKLLFHYYDKDFNNEADTPDNFQSRRPNTSFCFLDIRSPGLGDTAMYLCATSGGQGSETEAFFGQGTRLTVV.

The V and J genes are TRBV28 and TRBJ1-1, with D unresolved. The V end was cut by 2 bases, the J end by 7 bases, with 20 bases between. Germline values: CDR1 MDHEN, CDR2 SYDVKM. The CDR3 runs 16 residues. The CDR3 sequence is CASSLPLDGRTGEAFF. CDR3 DNA sequence: TGTGCCAGCAGTTTACCCCTAGACGGAAGAACGGGTGAAGCTTTCTTT. The full variable domain, in which reference TRBV28 and TRBJ1-1 provide the parts outside the CDR3, is DVKVTQSSRYLVKRTGEKVFLECVQDMDHENMFWYRQDPGLGLRLIYFSYDVKMKEKGDIPEGYSVSREKKERFSLILESASTNQTSMYLCASSLPLDGRTGEAFFGQGTRLTVV.

The V call is TRBV25-1, the J call TRBJ2-7; 8 nucleotides agree with TRBD1. Losses at the gene ends were 1 base for V and 6 bases for J; bases not matched to a gene: 5. The CDR3 extends over 14 amino acids. Per the germline V gene, CDR1 is MGHDK and CDR2 is SYGVNS. Here the CDR3 reads CASSELGRGPEQYF. Written as DNA, the CDR3 is TGTGCCAGCAGTGAATTGGGCAGGGGGCCCGAGCAGTACTTC.

This chain links TRBV9 with TRBJ2-7; the match to TRBD1 covers 8 bases. Germline V gives CDR1 SGDLS, CDR2 YYNGEE. The CDR3 consists of 13 residues. The ends lost 2 bases at V and 6 bases at J; junction bases unmatched: 4. The CDR3 DNA reads TGTGCCAGCAGCGTCTCAGGGGGCGGCGAGCAGTACTTC. Residues: CASSVSGGGEQYF.

This clone was seen more than once but under ten times. This chain joins TRBV25-1 and TRBJ1-1; D perhaps matches TRBD1 (5 bases). Per the germline V gene, CDR1 is MGHDK and CDR2 is SYGVNS. The ends were cut back, 5 bases at V and 6 bases at J, with 19 bases in the middle. The CDR3 is 15 residues long. CDR3 sequence reads: CASSPWGLRDAEAFF. In DNA form, the CDR3 reads TGTGCCAGCAGTCCCTGGGGTTTGAGGGACGCTGAAGCTTTCTTT.

This clone was recorded once. The rearrangement links TRBV19 to TRBJ2-2; 8 positions agree with TRBD1. The germline CDR1 and CDR2 sequences are LNHDA and SQIVND (reference sequence). The CDR3 loop spans 16 amino acids. The ends lost 3 bases at V and 7 bases at J; junction bases unmatched: 10. CDR3 residues: CASSIGGQGFVGELFF. CDR3 sequence (DNA): TGTGCCAGTAGTATTGGAGGACAGGGTTTTGTCGGGGAGCTGTTTTTT. The full variable domain, with the rest looked up from reference TRBV19 and TRBJ2-2, is DGGITQSPKYLFRKEGQNVTLSCEQNLNHDAMYWYRQDPGQGLRLIYYSQIVNDFQKGDIAEGYSVSREKKESFPLTVTSAQKNPTAFYLCASSIGGQGFVGELFFGEGSRLTVL.

The V and J genes are TRBV5-6 and TRBJ2-7; the D gene is possibly TRBD2 (5 bases). The CDR3 contains 11 residues. Trimming left V 5 bases short and J 5 bases short, with 8 bases between. Germline V gene sequence: CDR1 SGHDT, CDR2 YYEEEE. CDR3 nucleotide sequence: TGTGCCAGCAGTTGGAGGAACGAGCAGTACTTC. Protein: CASSWRNEQYF.

V gene TRBV2 combines with J gene TRBJ2-1, with TRBD2 identical over 9 bases. Per the germline V gene, CDR1 is SNHLY and CDR2 is FYNNEI. V trimming: 5 bases; J trimming: 8 bases; junction bases outside the gene matches: 13. This CDR3 has 16 amino acids. The CDR3 bases are TGTGCCAGCAGTTTTGCGGGGGGGCGCCTACAGGATGAGCAGTTCTTC. The encoded protein is CASSFAGGRLQDEQFF.

V gene TRBV2 combines with J gene TRBJ2-7, with 9 bases matching TRBD1. Germline assignment: CDR1 SNHLY and CDR2 FYNNEI. CDR3 size: 14 residues. Losses at the gene ends were 10 bases for V and 5 bases for J; bases not matched to a gene: 12. The CDR3 reads CAIRRRDRVHEQYF. CDR3 nucleotides: TGTGCCATTCGCCGGCGGGACAGGGTCCACGAGCAGTACTTC.

The sample holds one count of this clone. The chain links TRBV5-1 to TRBJ2-2; maybe TRBD1 (7 bases). The V end lost 3 bases, the J end lost 6 bases, and 15 bases lay between the germline ends. The germline V gene encodes CDR1 SGHRS and CDR2 YFSETQ. This CDR3 comprises 15 residues. CDR3 DNA sequence: TGCGCCAGCAGCTCCAGGGGGGTAGCCGCCGGGGAGCTGTTTTTT. Translated: CASSSRGVAAGELFF.

V is TRBV7-9 and J is TRBJ1-1; TRBD1 agrees at 9 bases. V was clipped by 0 bases and J by 6 bases; unmatched bases: 8. Germline V gene lookup returns CDR1 SEHNR and CDR2 FQNEAQ (reference sequence). This CDR3 is built from 16 residues. This chain's CDR3 is CASSLAYRGRGSEAFF. DNA of the CDR3: TGTGCCAGCAGCTTAGCGTACAGGGGGCGCGGGTCTGAAGCTTTCTTT. The full variable domain, in which reference TRBV7-9 and TRBJ1-1 provide the parts outside the CDR3, is DTGVSQNPRHKITKRGQNVTFRCDPISEHNRLYWYRQTLGQGPEFLTYFQNEAQLEKSRLLSDRFSAERPKGSFSTLEIQRTEQGDSAMYLCASSLAYRGRGSEAFFGQGTRLTVV.

The J gene is TRBJ2-3, the V gene TRBV11-1; D tentatively fits TRBD1 or TRBD2 (7 bases each). V lost 2 bases and J lost 4, with 10 bases in between. Per germline, CDR1 SGHAT and CDR2 FQDESV (reference sequence). This CDR3 comprises 14 residues. The CDR3 nucleotides are TGTGCCAGCAGCTTACAGGGGGGGCCAGATACGCAGTATTTT. Translation gives CASSLQGGPDTQYF.

CDR3 DNA: TGTGCCAGCAGCCCTAGCGGGAGGAACACCGGGGAGCTGTTTTTT. This encodes CASSPSGRNTGELFF. J is TRBJ2-2 and V is TRBV6-4; 10 bases line up with TRBD2. The CDR3 is 15 residues long. The V gene's germline CDR1 is MRHNA and CDR2 SNTAGT. V trimming: 6 bases; J trimming: 1 base; junction bases outside the gene matches: 2.

The chain combines TRBV11-3 with TRBJ2-7; D is perhaps TRBD1 (5 bases). The germline V and J ends were trimmed by 5 bases and 2 bases, with 10 bases remaining between them. The CDR3 runs to 13 residues. The germline V gene has CDR1 SGHNT and CDR2 YENEEA. This CDR3 reads CASSPGHTYEQYF. Written as DNA, the CDR3 is TGTGCCAGCAGCCCAGGACACACCTACGAGCAGTACTTC.